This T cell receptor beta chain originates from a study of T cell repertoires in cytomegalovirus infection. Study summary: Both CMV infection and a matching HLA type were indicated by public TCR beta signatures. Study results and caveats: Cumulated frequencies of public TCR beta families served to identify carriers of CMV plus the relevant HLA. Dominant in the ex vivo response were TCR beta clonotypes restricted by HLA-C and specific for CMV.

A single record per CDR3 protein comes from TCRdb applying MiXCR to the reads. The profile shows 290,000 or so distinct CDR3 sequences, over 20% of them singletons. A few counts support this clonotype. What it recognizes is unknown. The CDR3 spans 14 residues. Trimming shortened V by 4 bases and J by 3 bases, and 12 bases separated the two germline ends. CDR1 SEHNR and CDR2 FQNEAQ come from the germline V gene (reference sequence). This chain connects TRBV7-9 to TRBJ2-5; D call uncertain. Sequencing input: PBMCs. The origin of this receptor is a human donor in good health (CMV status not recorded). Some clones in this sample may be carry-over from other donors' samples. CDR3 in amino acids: CASSSVMGKETQYF. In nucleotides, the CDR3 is TGTGCCAGCAGCTCGGTGATGGGGAAAGAGACCCAGTACTTC.